One sample yielded the 2 T cell receptor beta chains listed below, sequenced in a study of blood T cell repertoires in COVID-19. The protocol was immunoSEQ multiplex PCR, while the TCRdb copy is restricted to in-frame clones and leaves out a portion. Of 330,000 or so clones listed, roughly 90% were seen once; the top ten hold approximately 17%. Sequenced: PBMCs or T cells enriched from blood (not recorded which). Every receptor here comes from a woman in her thirties who had recovered from COVID-19.

This clone was seen only once. The genes are TRBV28 and TRBJ2-7, with no clear D. The CDR3 has 11 residues. V lost 10 bases, J lost 5 bases, and 12 bases lay in between. CDR1 and CDR2 from the germline V gene are MDHEN and SYDVKM. The CDR3 DNA reads as TGTGCCACCACTACGGTTAACGAGCAGTACTTC. This gives the protein CATTTVNEQYF.

This sequence joins TRBV7-2 and TRBJ2-1; 7 positions match TRBD2. Trimming took 5 bases from V and 8 from J; bases not matched to a gene: 12. The CDR3 runs 15 residues. The germline V gene has CDR1 SGHTA and CDR2 FQGNSA. This chain's CDR3 is CASSARLAIADEQFF. The CDR3 DNA reads as TGTGCCAGCAGCGCGCGACTAGCAATTGCGGATGAGCAGTTCTTC.